The 13 T cell receptor beta chains given below trace back to one sample, sequenced in a study of blood T cell repertoires in COVID-19. The method was immunoSEQ multiplex PCR; TCRdb's version includes in-frame clones alone and lacks a portion of them. Of 150,000 to 180,000 clones in the sample, under 95% were seen once. The sample comprised peripheral blood. These receptors all come from a man aged 45-65 years with acute or convalescent COVID-19.

The chain links TRBV10-3 to TRBJ2-1; 11 positions agree with TRBD2. Germline V lookup: CDR1 ENHRY, CDR2 SYGVKD. The CDR3 runs 16 residues. V was pared by 4 bases and J by 4 bases, with 6 bases of the junction left unmatched. The CDR3 bases are TGTGCCATCAGTGGTCAAACTAGCGGGAGTTACAATGAGCAGTTCTTC. Protein product: CAISGQTSGSYNEQFF.

The genes are TRBV6-1 and TRBJ2-3, with TRBD2 matching 8 bases. Per the germline V gene, CDR1 is MNHNS and CDR2 is SASEGT. The V gene end was trimmed by 2 bases and the J gene end by 0 bases; junction bases not matched to a gene: 4. This CDR3 is 16 amino acids long. This chain's CDR3 is CASSELAGPSTDTQYF. CDR3 coding DNA: TGTGCCAGCAGTGAATTAGCGGGACCCAGCACAGATACGCAGTATTTT.

The J gene is TRBJ1-1, the V gene TRBV24-1, with TRBD1 as a possible D gene (5 bases). V was shortened by 4 bases and J by 1 base, with 9 bases between the two germline ends. The CDR3 sequence is 14 residues long. The germline V gene has CDR1 KGHDR and CDR2 SFDVKD. As DNA, the CDR3 is TGTGCCACCAGTGACTCGGGGGGGAACACTGAAGCTTTCTTT. Protein: CATSDSGGNTEAFF.

V and J are TRBV28 and TRBJ1-1; 8 nucleotides agree with TRBD1. J was trimmed by 1 base and V by 6 bases; bases with no gene match: 1. CDR1 MDHEN and CDR2 SYDVKM come from the germline V gene. The CDR3 has 13 residues. The CDR3, as DNA: TGTGCCAGCAGGGACAGGGCGAACACTGAAGCTTTCTTT. Its protein product is CASRDRANTEAFF.

In this sample, this clone turned up once. This chain links TRBV10-3 with TRBJ2-1; 7 bases map to TRBD2. CDR3 length: 17 amino acids. Germline assignment: CDR1 ENHRY and CDR2 SYGVKD. Unmatched junction bases numbered 11, after V lost 0 bases and J lost 6 bases. Here the CDR3 DNA reads TGTGCCATCAGTGAGTCGGCGAGTAGCGGGCCACGCAATGAGCAGTTCTTC. This codes for CAISESASSGPRNEQFF.

The chain is built from TRBV10-3 and TRBJ1-2; D gene unclear. Trimming shortened V by 3 bases and J by 4 bases, and 9 bases separated the two germline ends. Germline-derived CDR1 and CDR2 are ENHRY and SYGVKD. CDR3 length equals 13 residues. CDR3 sequence reads: CAISDGRGYGYTF. In DNA, the CDR3 is TGTGCCATCAGTGATGGGAGAGGCTATGGCTACACCTTC.

This rearrangement joins TRBV29-1 to TRBJ1-2; 10 bases map to TRBD1. Trimming removed 4 bases from V and 5 bases from J; junction bases left unmatched: 1. CDR1 is SQVTM, CDR2 ANQGSEA, per germline. This CDR3 comprises 12 residues. The CDR3 reads CSVVGQGYGYTF. Written as DNA, the CDR3 is TGCAGCGTTGTGGGACAGGGGTATGGCTACACCTTC.

The chain joins TRBV5-1 to TRBJ2-1; the match to TRBD1 covers 7 bases. J was trimmed by 5 bases and V by 1 base; bases with no gene match: 3. The CDR3 contains 14 residues. The V gene's germline CDR1 is SGHRS and CDR2 YFSETQ. The CDR3 region is CASSLRDRDNEQFF. The CDR3 DNA follows: TGCGCCAGCAGCTTGCGGGACAGAGACAATGAGCAGTTCTTC.

The genes are TRBV27 and TRBJ2-7; 13 bases are a match to TRBD2. This CDR3 is built from 16 residues. V trimming: 3 bases; J trimming: 4 bases; junction bases outside the gene matches: 6. Germline-derived CDR1 and CDR2 are MNHEY and SMNVEV (reference sequence). The CDR3 protein is CASSLGLAGREYEQYF. The CDR3 DNA reads TGTGCCAGCAGTTTGGGACTAGCGGGGAGGGAGTACGAGCAGTACTTC.

The chain recombines TRBV2 with TRBJ2-1; 11 nucleotides line up with TRBD2. The CDR3 is 16 residues long. Trimming at V came to 0 bases and at J to 7 bases, leaving 5 bases not matched to a gene. CDR1 and CDR2 (germline): SNHLY, FYNNEI. The CDR3: CASSEALAGGPNEQFF. The CDR3 DNA reads as TGTGCCAGCAGTGAAGCTTTAGCGGGAGGGCCTAATGAGCAGTTCTTC.

The chain links TRBV7-6 to TRBJ2-2, with 16 bases matching TRBD2. Germline lookup yields CDR1 SGHVS and CDR2 FNYEAQ. With V trimmed by 3 bases and J by 4 bases, 5 bases remained unmatched. This CDR3 has 18 amino acids. The chain's CDR3 is CASSLGTSGRGSTGELFF. The CDR3 bases are TGTGCCAGCAGCTTGGGGACTAGCGGGAGGGGAAGCACCGGGGAGCTGTTTTTT.

This clone was observed a single time. The chain is built from TRBV5-1 and TRBJ1-5; D call uncertain. This CDR3 has 13 amino acids. Germline V lookup: CDR1 SGHRS, CDR2 YFSETQ. Trimming pared 4 bases from V and 5 bases from J, leaving 10 bases between. CDR3 residues: CASSQAMDQPQHF. CDR3 bases: TGCGCCAGCAGCCAGGCCATGGATCAGCCCCAGCATTTT. Supplemented by reference TRBV5-1 and TRBJ1-5, the full variable domain reads KAGVTQTPRYLIKTRGQQVTLSCSPISGHRSVSWYQQTPGQGLQFLFEYFSETQRNKGNFPGRFSGRQFSNSRSEMNVSTLELGDSALYLCASSQAMDQPQHFGDGTRLSIL.

The chain combines TRBV5-1 with TRBJ2-3; perhaps TRBD2 as D (6 bases). The CDR3 totals 19 residues. CDR1 SGHRS and CDR2 YFSETQ come from the germline V gene. Trimming removed 3 bases at V and 0 bases at J, with 23 bases between. The CDR3 DNA is TGCGCCAGCAGCTACTCTTTGGCGGGGTCTCGCGGGAGCACAGATACGCAGTATTTT. Encoded protein: CASSYSLAGSRGSTDTQYF. Based on the CDR3 plus reference TRBV5-1 and TRBJ2-3, the full variable domain is KAGVTQTPRYLIKTRGQQVTLSCSPISGHRSVSWYQQTPGQGLQFLFEYFSETQRNKGNFPGRFSGRQFSNSRSEMNVSTLELGDSALYLCASSYSLAGSRGSTDTQYFGPGTRLTVL.